This T cell receptor beta chain comes out of a study of blood T cell repertoires in COVID-19 (dated by TCRdb to 2018 to 2021). Background on the whole study: Collaborator samples came from the United States, Italy and Spain and covered acute and convalescent phases of COVID-19. Subjects who had been exposed to COVID-19, were actively infected with it, or had recovered from it provided the deeply sampled blood TCRbeta repertoires that made up the dataset. The prospective study material was composed of cDNA or gDNA derived from T cells, B-cell-depleted T cells, or PBMCs. Sample metadata almost always included a de-identified subject ID, COVID-19 status, age in years and sex. The samples were drawn from the first 160 participants of the ongoing ImmuneRACE study and from 1,254 subjects provided by 6 global collaborators. A freely available public database, intended as a resource for researchers studying the immune response to SARS-CoV-2, is where the repertoires were released. HLA class I and class II types, where available, came from metadata supplied by the sample provider rather than from assay-based typing.

Overall results and qualifications from the work: The amount of clinical and demographic metadata varied by source and participant and was provided uncurated.

Measured from the cysteine to the phenylalanine, the CDR3 is 15 residues long. Only the CDR3 DNA is retained, 45 bases long and in frame from the first base. Via the germline V gene, CDR1 is SGDLS and CDR2 YYNGEE. Germline trimming amounts to 2 bases on V and 4 bases on J, with 4 as the count of junction bases outside the gene matches. Remarks on this clone: Its antigen remains undetermined. No per-base quality is available; no much larger clone lies one base away.

The immunoSEQ Assay, a bias-controlled multiplex PCR, was used to amplify TCRbeta CDR3 regions from genomic DNA. Turning to the authors' computational methods: Nucleated cell counts per sample were estimated from amplification of reference gene primers within the assay. To quantify the absolute abundance of each unique TCRbeta CDR3 rearrangement, sequence reads were collapsed and filtered. For each sample, productive Simpson clonality was calculated as the square root of Simpson's diversity index across productive rearrangements. This is the immuneACCESS table as TCRdb keeps it, with only in-frame sequences that have V and J called. A part of the clones is gone; compared with another copy, unresolved V genes explain less than half, and the rest is unexplained. For V, J and clone size, that table is used; D and trimming come from the DNA. Here the sample has under 500,000 clones; around nine tenths occur a single time. The ten top clones hold approximately 2% of the sample.

Participants in the prospective study were enrolled through a virtual design, were aged roughly 18 to 100 years, and lived in 24 United States geographic areas. Cohort assignment in the prospective study relied on participant-reported clinical history from a screening survey and a study questionnaire. Mobile phlebotomists in the prospective study collected whole blood, serum and a nasopharyngeal or oropharyngeal swab from every participant. Additional blood draws and questionnaires over an approximately two-month period could optionally be provided by prospective study participants. Prospective study blood samples were shipped either frozen or at room temperature before DNA extraction.

Material: PBMCs or T cells enriched from blood (not recorded which). Here the chain combines TRBV9 and TRBJ2-1; 9 middle bases align to TRBD1. The clonotype originates from a woman between 18 and 29 years old with acute COVID-19. The DNA is as follows: TGTGCCAGCAGCGTTGGGACAGGGAAGTACAATGAGCAGTTCTTC. The translation is CASSVGTGKYNEQFF. The entire variable domain, with the stretches around the CDR3 drawn from the reference TRBV9 and TRBJ2-1 proteins, is DSGVTQTPKHLITATGQRVTLRCSPRSGDLSVYWYQQSLDQGLQFLIQYYNGEERAKGNILERFSAQQFPDLHSELNLSSLELGDSALYFCASSVGTGKYNEQFFGPGTRLTVL.